This is a list of T cell receptor beta chains from one sample in a study of T cell responses to AZD1222 COVID-19 vaccine. Only in-frame clones appear in the TCRdb table, and some are missing; sequencing was by immunoSEQ multiplex PCR. This table has about 110,000 clones, 81% appearing once. This specimen was peripheral blood, taken on day 0 of AZD1222 vaccination. The source of these receptors is an adult in good health. The CDR3 runs from the conserved cysteine through the conserved F or W. D genes are given only for firm matches. Rows may omit the clone size; those that give it use once, few, many or a size class.

-	-	TRBV13	TRBJ2-6	CASSFSGVRSGANVLTF	TGTGCCAGCAGCTTTTCAGGGGTGCGCTCTGGGGCCAACGTCCTGACTTTC
-	once	TRBV3-1/TRBV3-2	TRBJ2-5	CASSRRGYQETQYF	TGTGCCAGCAGCCGACGGGGGTACCAAGAGACCCAGTACTTC
TRBD1	-	TRBV29-1	TRBJ2-5	CSVADRDRQETQYF	TGCAGCGTCGCCGACCGGGACAGACAAGAGACCCAGTACTTC
-	once	TRBV7-8	TRBJ1-3	CASSSKGQISGNTIYF	TGTGCCAGCAGCTCTAAGGGGCAGATCTCTGGAAACACCATATATTTT
-	-	TRBV30	TRBJ1-6	CAWSAQATNYSPLHF	TGTGCCTGGAGTGCTCAGGCAACCAATTATTCACCCCTCCACTTT
-	-	TRBV18	TRBJ2-2	CASSPRQTNTGELFF	TGTGCCAGCTCACCTCGACAGACCAACACCGGGGAGCTGTTTTTT
-	-	TRBV19	TRBJ1-1	CASSLGMNTEAFF	TGTGCCAGTAGCTTGGGAATGAACACTGAAGCTTTCTTT
TRBD2	-	TRBV30	TRBJ2-1	CALRTSENEQFF	TGTGCCCTTCGGACTAGCGAGAATGAGCAGTTCTTC
TRBD1	-	TRBV7-2	TRBJ1-2	CASSHRTTGNGGGYTF	TGTGCCAGCAGCCACCGGACGACAGGGAACGGCGGGGGCTACACCTTC
TRBD1	-	TRBV19	TRBJ1-2	CASSMLGTVVAYGYTF	TGTGCCAGTAGTATGCTGGGGACAGTTGTGGCCTATGGCTACACCTTC
-	-	TRBV28	TRBJ1-2	CASRPGQTGGYTF	TGTGCCAGCAGGCCCGGACAGACGGGTGGCTACACCTTC
TRBD1	-	TRBV4-3	TRBJ2-7	CASSRGQVTYEQYF	TGCGCCAGCAGCCGGGGACAGGTGACCTACGAGCAGTACTTC
-	-	TRBV3-1/TRBV3-2	TRBJ1-2	CASSHSGGFYTF	TGTGCCAGCAGCCACTCTGGGGGATTCTACACCTTC
TRBD2	few	TRBV18	TRBJ2-4	CASSKSGGQQNIQYF	TGTGCCAGCTCGAAAAGCGGGGGGCAACAAAACATTCAGTACTTC
-	-	TRBV7-9	TRBJ1-1	CASSLVSGANTEAFF	TGTGCCAGCAGCTTAGTGTCGGGGGCCAACACTGAAGCTTTCTTT
-	-	TRBV14	TRBJ1-2	CASSQVLTGTTGYTF	TGTGCCAGCAGCCAAGTCCTAACAGGGACTACTGGCTACACCTTC
-	-	TRBV7-2	TRBJ2-7	CASSLQTTYEQYF	TGTGCCAGCAGCCTCCAAACCACCTACGAGCAGTACTTC
-	-	TRBV3-1/TRBV3-2	TRBJ1-4	CASSQEGFSNEKLFF	TGTGCCAGCAGCCAAGAAGGGTTTTCTAATGAAAAACTGTTTTTT
-	-	TRBV4-1	TRBJ1-1	CASSQDEGMNTEAFF	TGCGCCAGCAGCCAAGATGAGGGAATGAACACTGAAGCTTTCTTT
TRBD1	-	TRBV19	TRBJ1-5	CASSIRTGGYQPQHF	TGTGCCAGTAGTATTCGGACAGGAGGATATCAGCCCCAGCATTTT
TRBD2	-	TRBV3-1/TRBV3-2	TRBJ2-5	CASRGTSGQETQYF	TGTGCCAGCAGGGGGACTAGCGGACAAGAGACCCAGTACTTC
TRBD1	-	TRBV9	TRBJ1-4	CASSVAGQGYEKLFF	TGTGCCAGCAGCGTAGCGGGACAGGGGTACGAAAAACTGTTTTTT
-	-	TRBV23-1	TRBJ2-3	CASSQGSGFTDTQYF	TGCGCCAGCAGTCAAGGGTCGGGCTTCACAGATACGCAGTATTTT
TRBD2	-	TRBV6-2/TRBV6-3	TRBJ2-1	CASSYSAGGPRHEQFF	TGTGCCAGCAGTTACTCGGCGGGAGGGCCCCGCCATGAGCAGTTCTTC
TRBD1	-	TRBV18	TRBJ1-4	CASSAETGGIEKLFF	TGTGCCAGCTCAGCGGAGACAGGGGGAATTGAAAAACTGTTTTTT
TRBD1	-	TRBV6-5	TRBJ1-1	CASSPGTVNTEAFF	TGTGCCAGCAGTCCGGGGACAGTTAACACTGAAGCTTTCTTT
TRBD1	-	TRBV28	TRBJ1-1	CASSLSAGGPTEAFF	TGTGCCAGCAGTTTAAGTGCAGGGGGCCCTACTGAAGCTTTCTTT
-	-	TRBV28	TRBJ1-2	CASIQMGDNYGYTF	TGTGCCAGCATTCAAATGGGGGATAACTATGGCTACACCTTC
-	-	TRBV2	TRBJ1-2	CASRGDNYGYTF	TGTGCCAGCAGGGGGGATAACTATGGCTACACCTTC
-	-	TRBV6-2/TRBV6-3	TRBJ1-5	CASSYSAGSNQPQHF	TGTGCCAGCAGTTACTCGGCAGGGAGCAATCAGCCCCAGCATTTT
-	-	TRBV27	TRBJ1-2	CASRLAGTQGGYTF	TGTGCCAGCAGACTCGCCGGGACCCAGGGTGGCTACACCTTC
TRBD1	once	TRBV10-3	TRBJ2-3	CAISDTGTVYRTDTQYF	TGTGCCATCAGTGACACCGGGACAGTGTACCGCACAGATACGCAGTATTTT
-	-	TRBV5-5	TRBJ2-1	CASSGIDRDHNEQFF	TGTGCCAGCAGCGGAATAGACCGGGACCACAATGAGCAGTTCTTC
-	once	TRBV5-4	TRBJ1-1	CASSLGGKGTEAFF	TGTGCCAGCAGCTTGGGTGGAAAGGGCACTGAAGCTTTCTTT
TRBD1	-	TRBV6-2/TRBV6-3	TRBJ2-3	CASSNNRAGGADTQYF	TGTGCCAGCAGTAATAATAGGGCAGGGGGAGCAGATACGCAGTATTTT
-	-	TRBV24-1	TRBJ1-1	CATSRSTNTEAFF	TGTGCCACCTCCCGAAGTACGAACACTGAAGCTTTCTTT
-	-	TRBV5-1	TRBJ2-5	CASSLEGQETQYF	TGCGCCAGCAGCTTGGAAGGTCAGGAGACCCAGTACTTC
TRBD1	few	TRBV30	TRBJ1-1	CARTPLLTGGEAFF	TGTGCCCGGACCCCCCTCCTCACAGGGGGCGAAGCTTTCTTT
-	-	TRBV18	TRBJ1-4	CASSPIGRGGEKLFF	TGTGCCAGCTCACCTATAGGACGGGGAGGTGAAAAACTGTTTTTT
-	-	TRBV7-2	TRBJ1-4	CASSPGRANEKLFF	TGTGCCAGCAGCCCCGGTAGAGCTAATGAAAAACTGTTTTTT